This TCR beta chain originates from a study of cytomegalovirus exposure and HLA in healthy donors. Notes on the study in general: With high specificity and sensitivity, the classifier reportedly diagnosed cytomegalovirus status. Confirmation was obtained in vitro that a few CMV-associated chains are specific for CMV antigens.

To note about this clone: The antigen remains unidentified.

The PCR employed 60 Vbeta primers together with 13 Jbeta primers. Sequencing used immunoSEQ multiplex PCR; TCRdb keeps in-frame clones, though not all of them. The table records around 180,000 clones, about 85% of them present only once. The V segment lost 0 bases and the J segment 6 bases; nucleotides outside the gene matches: 6. The germline V gene has CDR1 SGHTS and CDR2 YDEGEE. CDR3 length: 14 amino acids. The receptor comes from a boy aged 2 to 10 in good health and CMV-seronegative. Material: PBMCs. V and J are TRBV5-8 and TRBJ2-7, with 7 bases lining up with TRBD1. DNA for the CDR3: TGTGCCAGCAGCTTGGAACAGGGGCTAGGCGAGCAGTACTTC. It encodes CASSLEQGLGEQYF. Together with reference TRBV5-8 and TRBJ2-7, the CDR3 gives the full variable domain: EAGVTQSPTHLIKTRGQQATLRCSPISGHTSVYWYQQALGLGLQFLLWYDEGEERNRGNFPPRFSGRQFPNYSSELNVNALELEDSALYLCASSLEQGLGEQYFGPGTRLTVT.